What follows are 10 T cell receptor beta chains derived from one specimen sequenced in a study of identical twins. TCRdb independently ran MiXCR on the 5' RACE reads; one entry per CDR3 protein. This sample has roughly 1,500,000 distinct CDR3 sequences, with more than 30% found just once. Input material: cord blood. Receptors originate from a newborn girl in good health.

The CDR3 bases are TGTGCCAGCAGTTACCAGGGCACCTCCTACAATGAGCAGTTCTTC. Protein product: CASSYQGTSYNEQFF. This chain joins TRBV6-5 and TRBJ2-1; a weak D match, TRBD1 (5 bases). V lost 2 bases, J lost 0 bases, and 8 bases lay in between. Germline CDR1 is MNHEY and CDR2 is SVGAGI. CDR3 length: 15 amino acids.

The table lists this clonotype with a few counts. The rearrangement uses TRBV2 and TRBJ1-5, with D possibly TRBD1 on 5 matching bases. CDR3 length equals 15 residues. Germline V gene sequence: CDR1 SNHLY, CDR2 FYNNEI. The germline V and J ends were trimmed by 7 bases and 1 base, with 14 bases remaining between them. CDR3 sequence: CASTRGLGSNQPQHF. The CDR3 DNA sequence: TGTGCCAGCACCCGGGGCCTGGGCAGCAATCAGCCCCAGCATTTT.

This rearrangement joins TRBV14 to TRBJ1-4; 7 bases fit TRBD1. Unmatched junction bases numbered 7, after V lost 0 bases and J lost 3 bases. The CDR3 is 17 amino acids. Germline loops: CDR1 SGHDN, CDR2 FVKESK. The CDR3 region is CASSQDSRTGANEKLFF. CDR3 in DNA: TGTGCCAGCAGCCAAGATTCCCGAACAGGGGCTAATGAAAAACTGTTTTTT.

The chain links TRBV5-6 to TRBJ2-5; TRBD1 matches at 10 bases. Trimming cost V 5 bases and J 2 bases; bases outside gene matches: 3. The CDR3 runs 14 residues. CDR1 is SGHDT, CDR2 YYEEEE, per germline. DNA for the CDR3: TGTGCCAGCAGGACAGGGGGCCGTCAAGAGACCCAGTACTTC. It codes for CASRTGGRQETQYF. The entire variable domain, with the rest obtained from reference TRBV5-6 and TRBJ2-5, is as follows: DAGVTQSPTHLIKTRGQQVTLRCSPKSGHDTVSWYQQALGQGPQFIFQYYEEEERQRGNFPDRFSGHQFPNYSSELNVNALLLGDSALYLCASRTGGRQETQYFGPGTRLLVL.

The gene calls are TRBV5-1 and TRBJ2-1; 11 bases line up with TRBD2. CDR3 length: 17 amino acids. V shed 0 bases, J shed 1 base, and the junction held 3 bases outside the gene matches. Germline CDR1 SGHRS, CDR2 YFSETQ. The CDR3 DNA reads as TGCGCCAGCAGCTTGGCGGGACTAGCGGAGTCCTACAATGAGCAGTTCTTC. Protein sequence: CASSLAGLAESYNEQFF.

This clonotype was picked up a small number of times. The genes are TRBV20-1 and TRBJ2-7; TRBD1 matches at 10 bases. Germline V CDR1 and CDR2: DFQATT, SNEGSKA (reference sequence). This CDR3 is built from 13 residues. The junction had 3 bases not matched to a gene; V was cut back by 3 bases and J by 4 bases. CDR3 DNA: TGCAGTGCTAGCCGGGGACAGGGGTACGAGCAGTACTTC. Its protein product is CSASRGQGYEQYF.

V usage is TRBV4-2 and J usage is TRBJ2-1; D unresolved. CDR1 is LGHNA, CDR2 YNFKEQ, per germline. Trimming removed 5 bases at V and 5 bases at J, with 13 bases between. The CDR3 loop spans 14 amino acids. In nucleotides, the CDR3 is TGTGCCAGCAGCTCGCTGGAGAAACACAATGAGCAGTTCTTC. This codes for CASSSLEKHNEQFF.

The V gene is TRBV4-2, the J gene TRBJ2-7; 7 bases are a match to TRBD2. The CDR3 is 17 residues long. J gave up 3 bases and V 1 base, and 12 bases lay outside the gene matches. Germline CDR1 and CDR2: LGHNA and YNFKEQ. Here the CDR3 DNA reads TGTGCCAGCAGCCAAGGGCCCCTTCACGGGGGGAGCTACGAGCAGTACTTC. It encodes CASSQGPLHGGSYEQYF.

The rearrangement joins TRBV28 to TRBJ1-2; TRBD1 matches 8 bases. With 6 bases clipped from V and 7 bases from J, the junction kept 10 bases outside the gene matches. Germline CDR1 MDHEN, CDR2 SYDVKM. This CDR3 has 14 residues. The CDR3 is CASRRSGGFSGYTF. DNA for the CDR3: TGTGCCAGCAGACGGTCAGGGGGCTTCTCTGGCTACACCTTC.

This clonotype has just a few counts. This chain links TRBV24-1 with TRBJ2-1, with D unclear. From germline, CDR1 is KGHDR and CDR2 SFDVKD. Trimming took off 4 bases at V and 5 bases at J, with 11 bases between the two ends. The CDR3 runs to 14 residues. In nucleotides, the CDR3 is TGTGCCACCAGTGACTCGGATCGTCACAATGAGCAGTTCTTC. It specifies CATSDSDRHNEQFF.